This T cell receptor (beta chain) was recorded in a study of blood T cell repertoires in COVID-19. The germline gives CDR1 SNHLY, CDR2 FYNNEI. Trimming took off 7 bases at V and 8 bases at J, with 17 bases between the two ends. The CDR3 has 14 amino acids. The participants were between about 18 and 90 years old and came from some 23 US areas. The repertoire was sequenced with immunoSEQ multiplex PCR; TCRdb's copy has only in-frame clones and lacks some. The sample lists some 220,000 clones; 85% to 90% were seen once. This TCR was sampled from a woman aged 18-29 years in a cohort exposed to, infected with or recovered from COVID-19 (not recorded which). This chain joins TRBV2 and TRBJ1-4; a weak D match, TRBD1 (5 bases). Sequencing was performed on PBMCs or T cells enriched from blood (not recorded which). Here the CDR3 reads CASNRGGIVEKLFF. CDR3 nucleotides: TGTGCCAGCAATCGCGGGGGGATTGTGGAAAAACTGTTTTTT. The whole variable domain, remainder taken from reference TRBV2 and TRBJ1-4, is EPEVTQTPSHQVTQMGQEVILRCVPISNHLYFYWYRQILGQKVEFLVSFYNNEISEKSEIFDDQFSVERPDGSNFTLKIRSTKLEDSAMYFCASNRGGIVEKLFFGSGTQLSVL.